Below, 27 T cell receptor beta chains from the same sample are listed, as sequenced in a study of OX40 agonist ivuxolimab in advanced cancers. Only in-frame clones appear in the TCRdb table, and some are missing; sequencing was by immunoSEQ multiplex PCR. Here the sample spans around 94,000 clones, 91% being singletons. The sample was CD4+ or CD8+ T cells sorted from blood, taken in a trial of the OX40 agonist ivuxolimab. The receptors originated from an adult with an advanced solid tumor such as melanoma, head and neck, liver or kidney cancer.

V is TRBV28 and J is TRBJ1-2; the match to TRBD1 covers 7 bases. This CDR3 comprises 14 residues. The germline CDR1 and CDR2 sequences are MDHEN and SYDVKM. Germline trimming cut 2 bases from V and 5 bases from J; bases unmatched to any gene: 5. The CDR3 DNA follows: TGTGCCAGCAGTTTAAGGGGGCGCGATTATGGCTACACCTTC. Protein sequence: CASSLRGRDYGYTF.

The V gene is TRBV27, the J gene TRBJ2-6; D unresolved. V shed 2 bases and J shed 2 bases, with 1 base lying between them. Per germline, CDR1 MNHEY and CDR2 SMNVEV (reference sequence). This CDR3 has 13 residues. The CDR3: CASSLAGANVLTF. CDR3 nucleotide sequence: TGTGCCAGCAGTTTAGCTGGGGCCAACGTCCTGACTTTC. Combining the CDR3 with reference TRBV27 and TRBJ2-6 gives the whole variable domain EAQVTQNPRYLITVTGKKLTVTCSQNMNHEYMSWYRQDPGLGLRQIYYSMNVEVTDKGDVPEGYKVSRKEKRNFPLILESPSPNQTSLYFCASSLAGANVLTFGAGSRLTVL.

The chain uses TRBV10-3 and TRBJ2-1; 11 bases fit TRBD1. V trimming: 2 bases; J trimming: 10 bases; junction bases outside the gene matches: 7. CDR1 is ENHRY and CDR2 is SYGVKD in the germline V gene. The CDR3 consists of 15 residues. This chain's CDR3 is CAISEIGQGAPEQFF. The DNA for the CDR3 is TGTGCCATCAGTGAGATTGGACAGGGGGCCCCGGAGCAGTTCTTC.

This chain connects TRBV30 to TRBJ2-7; 10 bases are a match to TRBD1. The V and J ends lost 5 bases and 6 bases, in that order; junction bases with no gene match: 10. Per the germline V gene, CDR1 is GTSNPN and CDR2 is SVGIG (reference sequence). The CDR3 spans 14 residues. CDR3 in amino acids: CAWGGGTGDPEQYF. DNA for the CDR3: TGTGCCTGGGGCGGAGGGACAGGGGACCCCGAGCAGTACTTC.

The chain combines TRBV27 with TRBJ1-2, with unresolved D. Germline CDR1 is MNHEY and CDR2 is SMNVEV (reference sequence). The CDR3 runs to 13 residues. V was pared by 0 bases and J by 8 bases, with 10 bases between. CDR3 bases: TGTGCCAGCAGTTTATCGGACTCGGGGGGCTACACCTTC. It codes for CASSLSDSGGYTF.

The J gene is TRBJ1-4, the V gene TRBV9; 7 nucleotides align to TRBD1. In germline, CDR1 is SGDLS, CDR2 YYNGEE. With V trimmed by 3 bases and J by 3 bases, 5 bases remained unmatched. The CDR3 covers 15 residues. CDR3 DNA: TGTGCCAGCAGCGGACGGACAGGCCCTAATGAAAAACTGTTTTTT. Amino acids: CASSGRTGPNEKLFF.

The genes are TRBV28 and TRBJ2-4; 8 nucleotides align to TRBD1. Germline V lookup: CDR1 MDHEN, CDR2 SYDVKM. Trimming at V came to 4 bases and at J to 3 bases, leaving 5 bases not matched to a gene. The CDR3 is 15 amino acids. In DNA form, the CDR3 reads TGTGCCAGCAGTTCACAGGGGGTGGGCAAAAACATTCAGTACTTC. It yields the protein CASSSQGVGKNIQYF.

The rearrangement links TRBV7-9 to TRBJ1-3, with unresolved D. The CDR3 consists of 15 residues. With 5 bases removed from V and 2 bases from J, the gap between germline ends came to 13 bases. Germline V gene sequence: CDR1 SEHNR, CDR2 FQNEAQ (reference sequence). The CDR3 DNA sequence: TGTGCCAGCAGCCCCCGTCTGGCCCCTGGAAACACCATATATTTT. Encoded protein: CASSPRLAPGNTIYF.

The V call is TRBV7-3, the J call TRBJ1-2, with TRBD1 identical over 7 bases. Unmatched junction bases numbered 6, after V lost 4 bases and J lost 4 bases. The V gene's germline CDR1 is SGHTA and CDR2 FQGTGA. The CDR3 covers 14 residues. The CDR3 here is CASSSPGDSYGYTF. Here the CDR3 DNA reads TGTGCCAGCAGCTCCCCCGGGGACAGCTATGGCTACACCTTC.

This clone is a singleton in its sample. This chain uses TRBV18 with TRBJ2-5; no definite D call. V was trimmed by 3 bases and J by 0 bases, leaving 8 bases between them. The germline gives CDR1 KGHSH, CDR2 LQKENI. The CDR3 is made up of 14 amino acids. The CDR3 reads CASSPSSYQETQYF. In DNA form, the CDR3 reads TGTGCCAGCTCACCTTCCAGTTACCAAGAGACCCAGTACTTC.

V gene TRBV10-3 combines with J gene TRBJ2-3, with D possibly being TRBD1 (6 bases). Deletions cut 3 bases from V and 1 base from J, with 11 bases between. Germline CDR1 and CDR2: ENHRY and SYGVKD. This CDR3 contains 15 residues. CDR3 bases: TGTGCCATCAGTGATGGTCAGGGGCGCACAGATACGCAGTATTTT. This sequence encodes CAISDGQGRTDTQYF.

The chain employs TRBV19 and TRBJ2-7; D perhaps matches TRBD1 (6 bases). The V gene lost 4 bases and the J gene lost 5 bases, with 12 bases spanning the gap. Looked up from germline, CDR1 is LNHDA and CDR2 is SQIVND (reference sequence). CDR3 length equals 13 residues. The CDR3 nucleotides are TGTGCCAGTAGTAACCCAGGGGCCCACGAGCAGTACTTC. Translation: CASSNPGAHEQYF.

This clone was seen just once. The gene calls are TRBV5-6 and TRBJ1-2, with D perhaps matching TRBD1 (6 bases). Trimming took 5 bases from V and 4 from J, leaving 18 bases between them. Germline assignment: CDR1 SGHDT and CDR2 YYEEEE. This CDR3 is built from 15 residues. The chain's CDR3 is CASRAGSGAAYGYTF. The CDR3 coding sequence is TGTGCCAGCAGGGCCGGCTCGGGGGCGGCCTATGGCTACACCTTC. Based on the CDR3 plus reference TRBV5-6 and TRBJ1-2, the full variable domain is DAGVTQSPTHLIKTRGQQVTLRCSPKSGHDTVSWYQQALGQGPQFIFQYYEEEERQRGNFPDRFSGHQFPNYSSELNVNALLLGDSALYLCASRAGSGAAYGYTFGSGTRLTVV.

V is TRBV19 and J is TRBJ2-3; D unclear. From germline, CDR1 is LNHDA and CDR2 SQIVND (reference sequence). Trimming left V 6 bases short and J 0 bases short, with 13 bases between. The CDR3 has 15 residues. The CDR3 loop reads CASRSWTLSTDTQYF. DNA for the CDR3: TGTGCCAGTAGGTCGTGGACCCTTAGCACAGATACGCAGTATTTT.

V is TRBV4-2 and J is TRBJ2-3; a weak D match, TRBD2 (5 bases). Germline V gives CDR1 LGHNA, CDR2 YNFKEQ. This CDR3 is built from 17 residues. Trimming cost V 3 bases and J 1 base, with 17 bases left between them. This chain's CDR3 is CASSHPLSSGRTDTQYF. CDR3 bases: TGTGCCAGCAGCCACCCCCTCTCCAGCGGACGCACAGATACGCAGTATTTT.

The V and J genes are TRBV7-3 and TRBJ1-2; D ambiguous. There are 14 residues in the CDR3. The germline V and J ends were trimmed by 3 bases and 7 bases, with 15 bases remaining between them. Germline V gene data show CDR1 as SGHTA and CDR2 as FQGTGA. Written as DNA, the CDR3 is TGTGCCAGCAGCTTGGGAGGGTTGATATCTGGCTACACCTTC. The encoded protein is CASSLGGLISGYTF.

This clone showed up just once. The chain employs TRBV6-5 and TRBJ2-7; no clear D gene. Trimming removed 2 bases at V and 1 base at J, with 9 bases between. Germline V lookup: CDR1 MNHEY, CDR2 SVGAGI. The CDR3 runs to 14 residues. CDR3 sequence: CASSYGRLSYEQYF. The CDR3 DNA follows: TGTGCCAGCAGTTACGGAAGATTATCCTACGAGCAGTACTTC.

This sequence joins TRBV20-1 and TRBJ1-2; no clear D gene. In germline, CDR1 is DFQATT, CDR2 SNEGSKA (reference sequence). V was cut by 5 bases and J by 8 bases, with 12 bases left in between. This CDR3 region has 11 residues. This CDR3 reads CSAPIEGGYTF. CDR3 nucleotide sequence: TGCAGTGCTCCTATCGAGGGCGGCTACACCTTC.

V is TRBV9 and J is TRBJ1-2, with D possibly being TRBD1 (6 bases). This CDR3 comprises 15 residues. Germline V gene sequence: CDR1 SGDLS, CDR2 YYNGEE. V lost 3 bases and J 8 bases, leaving 20 bases between the germline ends. The CDR3 region is CASSAGVGGARGYTF. CDR3 DNA sequence: TGTGCCAGCAGCGCAGGGGTAGGGGGGGCACGAGGCTACACCTTC. Full variable domain (outside the CDR3, taken from reference TRBV9 and TRBJ1-2): DSGVTQTPKHLITATGQRVTLRCSPRSGDLSVYWYQQSLDQGLQFLIQYYNGEERAKGNILERFSAQQFPDLHSELNLSSLELGDSALYFCASSAGVGGARGYTFGSGTRLTVV.

The chain uses TRBV18 and TRBJ1-1; no reliable D call. CDR1 KGHSH and CDR2 LQKENI come from the germline V gene. The germline V and J ends were trimmed by 3 bases and 8 bases, with 7 bases remaining between them. This CDR3 has 11 residues. Here the CDR3 reads CASSPSREAFF. CDR3 coding DNA: TGTGCCAGCTCACCGAGCCGGGAAGCTTTCTTT.

The chain couples TRBV19 to TRBJ2-3, with a tentative D call TRBD2 (6 bases). The CDR3 runs 16 residues. Trimming left V 1 base short and J 2 bases short, with 13 bases between. The germline V gene has CDR1 LNHDA and CDR2 SQIVND (reference sequence). The CDR3 nucleotides are TGTGCCAGTAGTATAGGAGTTGGCGGGATCACAGATACGCAGTATTTT. It translates to CASSIGVGGITDTQYF. The variable domain in full, completed from reference TRBV19 and TRBJ2-3, reads DGGITQSPKYLFRKEGQNVTLSCEQNLNHDAMYWYRQDPGQGLRLIYYSQIVNDFQKGDIAEGYSVSREKKESFPLTVTSAQKNPTAFYLCASSIGVGGITDTQYFGPGTRLTVL.

V gene TRBV11-3 combines with J gene TRBJ2-3, with 9 bases lining up with TRBD2. The CDR3 is made up of 17 amino acids. The germline V gene encodes CDR1 SGHNT and CDR2 YENEEA. V lost 5 bases, J lost 6 bases, and 15 bases stayed unmatched. The CDR3 loop is CASSPRGSGSGDDTQYF. CDR3 DNA: TGTGCCAGCAGCCCTCGTGGTAGCGGGAGCGGTGACGATACGCAGTATTTT.

This chain connects TRBV19 to TRBJ2-3, with TRBD1 as a possible D gene (7 bases). The CDR3 has 15 residues. V lost 5 bases to trimming and J lost 6 bases, with 18 bases between them. CDR1 is LNHDA, CDR2 SQIVND, per germline (reference sequence). CDR3 in DNA: TGTGCCAGTAGTCAGGGGGGCGGCCGGTGGGATACGCAGTATTTT. It codes for CASSQGGGRWDTQYF.

The chain recombines TRBV5-1 with TRBJ1-2; 8 nucleotides align to TRBD1. The trim removed 4 bases at V and 0 bases at J, leaving 14 bases unmatched. This CDR3 has 18 amino acids. Germline V CDR1 and CDR2: SGHRS, YFSETQ. The CDR3 sequence: CASSPTGQGAPANYGYTF. The CDR3 coding sequence is TGCGCCAGCAGCCCCACCGGACAGGGCGCCCCGGCTAACTATGGCTACACCTTC.

The chain carries TRBV7-2 and TRBJ2-7, with unresolved D. Trimming took off 1 base at V and 5 bases at J, with 3 bases between the two ends. The CDR3 has 11 amino acids. Germline V gene data show CDR1 as SGHTA and CDR2 as FQGNSA. The CDR3 region is CASSLEHEQYF. For the CDR3, the DNA is TGTGCCAGCAGCTTAGAACACGAGCAGTACTTC.

This chain links TRBV5-8 with TRBJ1-5, with TRBD1 identical over 9 bases. V lost 0 bases and J lost 2; bases outside the gene matches: 0. The CDR3 extends over 15 amino acids. Germline V CDR1 and CDR2: SGHTS, YDEGEE. The CDR3 DNA is TGTGCCAGCAGCTTGGGGGACAGGGGCAATCAGCCCCAGCATTTT. This encodes CASSLGDRGNQPQHF.

V usage is TRBV30 and J usage is TRBJ2-7; TRBD1 matches at 8 bases. There are 14 residues in the CDR3. With V trimmed by 2 bases and J by 1 base, 4 bases remained unmatched. In germline, CDR1 is GTSNPN, CDR2 SVGIG (reference sequence). The CDR3 sequence is CAWSRDRWSYEQYF. In nucleotides, the CDR3 is TGTGCCTGGAGTCGGGACAGGTGGTCCTACGAGCAGTACTTC.